This T cell receptor (beta chain) was identified during a study of shared T cell receptors in the human thymus. Profiled with immunoSEQ multiplex PCR; TCRdb holds only in-frame clones, not every one. The sample consists of about 660,000 clones, 87% of them appearing once. These data were also filed under a second study, of human thymus T cells. Turning to that study: Thymic repertoires of unrelated individuals were reported in related research to overlap highly.

The receptor was isolated from a boy in the first two years of life with a congenital heart defect. The sequenced sample was thymocytes.

The CDR3: CATQRPSGSNYEQYF. The CDR3 DNA follows: TGTGCCACCCAAAGACCTAGCGGGAGTAACTACGAGCAGTACTTC. This rearrangement joins TRBV10-3 to TRBJ2-7; 10 bases align to TRBD2. CDR1 and CDR2 (germline): ENHRY, SYGVKD. This CDR3 contains 15 residues. With V trimmed by 10 bases and J by 3 bases, 12 bases remained unmatched.